These 11 T cell receptor beta chains were sequenced from one sample in a study of T and B cells in COVID-19 patients. TRB rearrangements were amplified by multiplex PCR with BIOMED2 TRB-A/B primers. Using its own MiXCR run on the multiplex PCR reads, TCRdb lists one record per CDR3 protein. Counted here are 3,500 to 4,500 distinct CDR3 sequences, approximately 25% occurring once; the ten biggest clones make up under 25%. From blood, roughly 250-550 ng of genomic DNA served as TRB template. Material for sequencing was blood. All receptors derive from a human donor with active COVID-19.

With respect to this clonotype: Germline and junction disagree at one end, which may indicate a read error. The chain uses TRBV4-2 and TRBJ2-5; TRBD2 matches 8 bases. Germline V gene sequence: CDR1 LGHNA, CDR2 YNFKEQ. The CDR3 totals 14 residues. The DNA for the CDR3 is TGTGCCAGCAGCCAAAGCCGAGCGGGGGACCTTGTGGACTTC. This sequence encodes CASSQSRAGDLVDF.

This clonotype was seen repeatedly, ten times or more. The chain carries TRBV6-2 or TRBV6-3 and TRBJ1-2; 8 bases map to TRBD1. The CDR3 spans 14 residues. CDR1 MNHEY and CDR2 SVGEGT come from the germline V gene. The V gene end was trimmed by 6 bases and the J gene end by 8 bases; junction bases not matched to a gene: 11. The CDR3 DNA follows: TGTGCCAGCAGGAGCGGACAGGGTTATCGGGGCTACACCTTC. This sequence encodes CASRSGQGYRGYTF.

The sample holds a few counts of this clonotype. The V call is TRBV4-3, the J call TRBJ1-2, with TRBD1 as a possible D gene (6 bases). Trimming took off 4 bases at V and 7 bases at J, with 13 bases between the two ends. CDR3 length: 13 amino acids. CDR1 LGHNA and CDR2 YSLEER come from the germline V gene. The CDR3 region is CASSRLQGVGYTF. The CDR3 bases are TGCGCCAGCAGCCGACTACAGGGTGTTGGCTACACCTTC.

This clonotype is categorized as large. The genes are TRBV19 and TRBJ2-3; 11 bases agree with TRBD2. Germline values: CDR1 LNHDA, CDR2 SQIVND (reference sequence). Unmatched junction bases numbered 10, after V lost 5 bases and J lost 6 bases. The CDR3 length is 16 residues. The DNA for the CDR3 is TGTGCCAGTAGTCCCACCGGGACTAGCGGTTTCGATACGCAGTATTTT. Its protein product is CASSPTGTSGFDTQYF.

This clonotype is medium-sized (0.01 to 0.1%) in the sample. The V call is TRBV15, the J call TRBJ1-4, with 10 bases identical to TRBD1. CDR3 length: 14 residues. With V trimmed by 3 bases and J by 8 bases, 3 bases remained unmatched. The V gene's germline CDR1 is LNHNV and CDR2 YYDKDF (reference sequence). This CDR3 reads CATSRGTGEEKLFF. DNA of the CDR3: TGTGCCACCAGCAGGGGGACAGGGGAAGAAAAACTGTTTTTT.

This clonotype was counted only a few times. This chain links TRBV7-2 with TRBJ2-3; D is undetermined. There are 13 residues in the CDR3. Germline CDR1 and CDR2: SGHTA and FQGNSA. The ends were cut back, 1 base at V and 3 bases at J, with 5 bases in the middle. Here the CDR3 reads CASSLERTDTQYF. The CDR3 bases are TGTGCCAGCAGCTTAGAGAGGACAGATACGCAGTATTTT.

Judged by abundance, this clonotype is medium-sized. The V and J genes are TRBV7-2 and TRBJ1-2, with D maybe TRBD1 (6 bases). This CDR3 has 16 residues. V lost 5 bases, J lost 2 bases, and 18 bases lay in between. Germline loops: CDR1 SGHTA, CDR2 FQGNSA. The DNA for the CDR3 is TGTGCCAGCAGCCCCCTAGGGCAGGGGCTAAACTATGGCTACACCTTC. It translates to CASSPLGQGLNYGYTF.

This clonotype occurred many times. V gene TRBV6-5 combines with J gene TRBJ2-7; 15 bases are shared with TRBD2. The V and J ends lost 5 bases and 0 bases, in that order; junction bases with no gene match: 5. The CDR3 sequence is 17 residues long. Germline loops: CDR1 MNHEY, CDR2 SVGAGI. The CDR3 coding sequence is TGTGCCAGCAGTCAACGGGGACTAGCGGGGGGCTCCTACGAGCAGTACTTC. It codes for CASSQRGLAGGSYEQYF.

In its sample, this clonotype ranks as medium-sized (0.01 to 0.1%). The chain joins TRBV6-4 to TRBJ2-2; TRBD1 matches at 8 bases. The CDR3 contains 14 residues. The ends lost 4 bases at V and 7 bases at J; junction bases unmatched: 5. Germline V gene lookup returns CDR1 MRHNA and CDR2 SNTAGT. The CDR3 nucleotides are TGTGCCAGCAGTGTGGACAGGGAAGTCGGGGAGCTGTTTTTT. Amino acids: CASSVDREVGELFF.

J is TRBJ2-1 and V is TRBV7-9; 9 nucleotides match TRBD2. J gave up 4 bases and V 6 bases, and 4 bases lay outside the gene matches. Germline V gene sequence: CDR1 SEHNR, CDR2 FQNEAQ (reference sequence). The CDR3 is 14 residues long. CDR3 nucleotides: TGTGCCAGCAGTCGACTAGCGGAATACAATGAGCAGTTCTTC. Translation: CASSRLAEYNEQFF.

This chain connects TRBV10-2 to TRBJ2-7; the match to TRBD1 covers 7 bases. This CDR3 contains 13 residues. Unmatched junction bases numbered 8, after V lost 6 bases and J lost 6 bases. The germline V gene encodes CDR1 WSHSY and CDR2 SAAADI. The CDR3 nucleotides read TGCGCCAGCAGATGGGACAGACAAGGCGAGCAGTACTTC. This translates into CASRWDRQGEQYF.